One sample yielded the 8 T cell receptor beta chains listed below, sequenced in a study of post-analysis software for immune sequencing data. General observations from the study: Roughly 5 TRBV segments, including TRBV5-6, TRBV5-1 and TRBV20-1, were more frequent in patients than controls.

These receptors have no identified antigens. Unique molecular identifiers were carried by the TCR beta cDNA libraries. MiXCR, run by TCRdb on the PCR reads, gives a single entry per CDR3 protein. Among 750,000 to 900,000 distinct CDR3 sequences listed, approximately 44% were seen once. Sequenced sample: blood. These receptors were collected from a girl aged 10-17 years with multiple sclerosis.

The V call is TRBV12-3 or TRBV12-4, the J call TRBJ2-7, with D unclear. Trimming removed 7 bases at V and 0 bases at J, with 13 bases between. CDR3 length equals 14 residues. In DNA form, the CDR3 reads TGTGCCAGCAAAATAACTCCGACCTCCTACGAGCAGTACTTC. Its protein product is CASKITPTSYEQYF.

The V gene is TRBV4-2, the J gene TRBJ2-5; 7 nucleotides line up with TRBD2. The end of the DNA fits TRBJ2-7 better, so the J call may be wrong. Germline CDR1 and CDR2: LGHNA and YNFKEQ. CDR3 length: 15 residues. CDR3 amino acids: CASSPGTNPTYEQYF. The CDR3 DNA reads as TGTGCCAGCAGCCCGGGGACTAACCCCACCTACGAGCAGTACTTC.

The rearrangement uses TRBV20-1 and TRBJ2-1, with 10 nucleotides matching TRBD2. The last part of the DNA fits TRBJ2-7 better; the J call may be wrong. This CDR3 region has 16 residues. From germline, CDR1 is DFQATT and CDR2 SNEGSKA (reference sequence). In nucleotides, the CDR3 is TGCAGTGCTAGGGAAACTAGCGGGACCTCCTACAATGAGCAGTACTTC. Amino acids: CSARETSGTSYNEQYF.

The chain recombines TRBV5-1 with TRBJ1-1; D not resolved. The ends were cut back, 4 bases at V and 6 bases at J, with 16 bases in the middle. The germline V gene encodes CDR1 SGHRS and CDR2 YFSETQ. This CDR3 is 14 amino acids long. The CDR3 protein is CASSVNFGTAEAFF. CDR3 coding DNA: TGCGCCAGCAGCGTTAATTTTGGCACGGCTGAAGCTTTCTTT.

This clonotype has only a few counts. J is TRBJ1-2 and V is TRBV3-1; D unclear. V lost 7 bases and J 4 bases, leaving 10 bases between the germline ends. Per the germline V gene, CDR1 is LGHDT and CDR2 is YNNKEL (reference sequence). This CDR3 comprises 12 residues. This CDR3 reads CASTSSAYGYTF. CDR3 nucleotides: TGTGCCAGCACCAGTTCGGCCTATGGCTACACCTTC.

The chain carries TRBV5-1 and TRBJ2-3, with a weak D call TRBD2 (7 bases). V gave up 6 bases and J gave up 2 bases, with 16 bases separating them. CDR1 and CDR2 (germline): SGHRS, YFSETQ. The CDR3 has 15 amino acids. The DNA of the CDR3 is TGCGCCAGCACCCGAGGGGGGACTAACACAGATACGCAGTATTTT. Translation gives CASTRGGTNTDTQYF.

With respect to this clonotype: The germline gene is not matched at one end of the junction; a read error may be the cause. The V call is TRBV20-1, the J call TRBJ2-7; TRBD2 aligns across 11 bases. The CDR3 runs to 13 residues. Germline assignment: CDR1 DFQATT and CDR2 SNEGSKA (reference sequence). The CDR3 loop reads CSARGTSGYEHYF. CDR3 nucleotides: TGCAGTGCTAGGGGGACTAGCGGCTACGAGCACTACTTC.

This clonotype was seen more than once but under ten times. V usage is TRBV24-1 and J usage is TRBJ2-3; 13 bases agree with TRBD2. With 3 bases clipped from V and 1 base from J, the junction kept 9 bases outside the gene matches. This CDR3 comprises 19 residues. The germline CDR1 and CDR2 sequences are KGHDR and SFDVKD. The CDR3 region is CATSDITGTSGMGTDTQYF. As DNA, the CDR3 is TGTGCCACCAGTGATATAACCGGGACTAGCGGGATGGGCACAGATACGCAGTATTTT.